This T cell receptor (beta chain) is drawn from a study of OX40 agonist ivuxolimab in advanced cancers. About the study: Patients receiving dose escalation had hepatocellular carcinoma, melanoma, renal cell or head and neck cancer. Notes on the study in general: The study found among the lowest clonal expansion in partial responders at 0.1-3.0 mg/kg.

The ends were cut back, 0 bases at V and 1 base at J, with 11 bases in the middle. Germline-derived CDR1 and CDR2 are SGHNT and YYREEE (reference sequence). This CDR3 comprises 16 residues. Excluded were patients having autoimmune disease history or systemic immunosuppression. Samples of blood were obtained at baseline, on cycle 4 day 1, and on cycle 7 day 1. Libraries were prepared by immunoSEQ multiplex PCR; TCRdb keeps only in-frame clonotypes and omits some of them. The data show roughly 45,000 clones, with approximately 86% seen just once and approximately 1.9% held by the top ten. For this clone: Its antigen remains unknown.

The sequenced sample was CD4+ or CD8+ T cells sorted from blood, obtained in a trial of the OX40 agonist ivuxolimab. V usage is TRBV5-4 and J usage is TRBJ2-1, with D possibly TRBD2 on 6 matching bases. The sequence came from an adult with an advanced solid tumor such as melanoma, head and neck, liver or kidney cancer. CDR3 residues: CASSLGSGVSYNEQFF. DNA of the CDR3: TGTGCCAGCAGCTTGGGCTCGGGGGTTTCCTACAATGAGCAGTTCTTC.